Following are 21 T cell receptor beta chains from one sample sequenced in a study of Ad26.COV2.S vaccination and SARS-CoV-2 variants. Clones were sequenced by immunoSEQ multiplex PCR, and TCRdb holds only the in-frame ones, with some missing. The sample yields a few hundred thousand clones, approximately 83% seen once. Stated treatment: roughly 19 received Ad26.COV2.S at low or high dose, single or two shots; about 5 received placebo; per-sample allocation not given. Samples were taken on day 63 after the first vaccine or placebo injection. The sample here was peripheral blood, taken in a trial of Ad26.COV2.S vaccine versus placebo. These receptors were taken from a person aged 18 to 65 who received the Ad26.COV2.S COVID-19 vaccine or a placebo.

In its sample, this clone was seen once. This chain connects TRBV2 to TRBJ2-4; TRBD2 agrees at 7 bases. J gave up 5 bases and V 5 bases, and 15 bases lay outside the gene matches. This CDR3 spans 17 amino acids. The germline V gene encodes CDR1 SNHLY and CDR2 FYNNEI. The CDR3 region is CASSQSLQTSIQNIQYF. The DNA for the CDR3 is TGTGCCAGCAGTCAATCCCTCCAGACTAGCATCCAAAACATTCAGTACTTC. Supplemented by reference TRBV2 and TRBJ2-4, the full variable domain reads EPEVTQTPSHQVTQMGQEVILRCVPISNHLYFYWYRQILGQKVEFLVSFYNNEISEKSEIFDDQFSVERPDGSNFTLKIRSTKLEDSAMYFCASSQSLQTSIQNIQYFGAGTRLSVL.

The chain joins TRBV3-1 (or the pseudogene TRBV3-2) to TRBJ2-7, with D possibly called TRBD1 or TRBD2 (5 bases each). Germline V gives CDR1 LGHDT, CDR2 YNNKEL (reference sequence). The V end lost 4 bases, the J end lost 7 bases, and 11 bases lay between the germline ends. The CDR3 spans 12 residues. The CDR3 DNA sequence: TGTGCCAGCAGCCGCACGGGGCGGGAGCAGTACTTC. It translates to CASSRTGREQYF.

The rearrangement links TRBV4-1 to TRBJ1-2; no firm D call. Trimming removed 0 bases at V and 4 bases at J, with 12 bases between. This CDR3 is built from 15 residues. Germline V gene data show CDR1 as MGHRA and CDR2 as YSYEKL. CDR3 bases: TGCGCCAGCAGCCAAGAGGCAGGCGCAAGCTATGGCTACACCTTC. Protein: CASSQEAGASYGYTF.

The J gene is TRBJ2-7, the V gene TRBV6-5; D is ambiguous. The CDR3 is made up of 12 amino acids. Per the germline V gene, CDR1 is MNHEY and CDR2 is SVGAGI. V lost 5 bases and J 9 bases, leaving 14 bases between the germline ends. The CDR3 sequence is CASSHGAIVQYF. The CDR3 bases are TGTGCCAGCAGTCACGGCGCTATAGTGCAGTACTTC.

The chain combines TRBV10-2 with TRBJ2-7, with TRBD2 matching over 8 bases. CDR3 size: 16 residues. Trimming removed 1 base from V and 0 bases from J; junction bases left unmatched: 5. CDR1 is WSHSY and CDR2 is SAAADI in the germline V gene. The CDR3 sequence: CASSEWTSSTSYEQYF. CDR3 DNA sequence: TGCGCCAGCAGTGAGTGGACTAGCTCGACCTCCTACGAGCAGTACTTC.

This clone was picked up one time. The rearrangement links TRBV5-1 to TRBJ1-1; unclear D gene. Deletions cut 0 bases from V and 4 bases from J, with 7 bases between. From germline, CDR1 is SGHRS and CDR2 YFSETQ. The CDR3 runs 13 residues. CDR3: CASSLGSGTEAFF. For the CDR3, the DNA is TGCGCCAGCAGCTTGGGGAGCGGCACTGAAGCTTTCTTT.

The J gene is TRBJ2-5, the V gene TRBV24-1; no firm D call. Trimming took 3 bases from V and 5 from J, leaving 9 bases between them. The CDR3 is 13 residues long. CDR1 is KGHDR, CDR2 SFDVKD, per germline. The CDR3 DNA sequence: TGTGCCACCAGTGATCAGAGGTGGGAGACCCAGTACTTC. It codes for CATSDQRWETQYF.

V usage is TRBV29-1 and J usage is TRBJ2-1; D may be TRBD2 (6 bases). Germline V gives CDR1 SQVTM, CDR2 ANQGSEA. Trimming pared 8 bases from V and 3 bases from J, leaving 14 bases between. The CDR3 totals 13 residues. The CDR3 DNA sequence: TGCAGCTATTTAGCGGCGGACTACAATGAGCAGTTCTTC. Translating gives CSYLAADYNEQFF.

The V call is TRBV7-9, the J call TRBJ2-7; 8 bases fit TRBD1. Germline V gene sequence: CDR1 SEHNR, CDR2 FQNEAQ (reference sequence). The J segment lost 0 bases and the V segment lost 5 bases, leaving 6 bases of the junction unmatched. CDR3 length: 15 amino acids. The CDR3 sequence: CASSQGQAYSYEQYF. DNA for the CDR3: TGTGCCAGCAGCCAGGGACAGGCTTACTCCTACGAGCAGTACTTC.

The V and J genes are TRBV6-2 or TRBV6-3 and TRBJ1-1; D not resolved. Per germline, CDR1 MNHEY and CDR2 SVGEGT. This CDR3 is 13 amino acids long. V lost 2 bases and J lost 7, with 11 bases in between. The CDR3 DNA reads as TGTGCCAGCAGTTACAATCTCGGAAGTGAAGCTTTCTTT. Its translation: CASSYNLGSEAFF.

This chain connects TRBV28 to TRBJ2-3; either TRBD1 or TRBD2 may fit D (6 bases each). Looked up from germline, CDR1 is MDHEN and CDR2 is SYDVKM. Trimming removed 8 bases from V and 5 bases from J, with 11 bases in between. This CDR3 is built from 12 residues. This chain's CDR3 is CASAGGIDTQYF. The DNA of the CDR3 is TGTGCCAGCGCCGGGGGCATAGATACGCAGTATTTT.

The chain uses TRBV5-1 and TRBJ2-7; TRBD1 might be the D (6 bases). Deletions cut 5 bases from V and 5 bases from J, with 20 bases between. The CDR3 has 15 residues. Germline-derived CDR1 and CDR2 are SGHRS and YFSETQ. As DNA, the CDR3 is TGCGCCAGCAGTCAAACACAGGGAACAGTCCACGAGCAGTACTTC. Encoded protein: CASSQTQGTVHEQYF.

The V gene is TRBV4-2, the J gene TRBJ1-2; no firm D call. There are 13 residues in the CDR3. From germline, CDR1 is LGHNA and CDR2 YNFKEQ. The V gene lost 4 bases and the J gene lost 6 bases, with 12 bases spanning the gap. In DNA form, the CDR3 reads TGTGCCAGCAGCCCGAGGGAGACAAATGGCTACACCTTC. The encoded protein is CASSPRETNGYTF.

The chain is built from TRBV3-1 (or the pseudogene TRBV3-2) and TRBJ2-3; 8 bases align to TRBD2. The V gene's germline CDR1 is LGHDT and CDR2 YNNKEL (reference sequence). The trim removed 1 base at V and 2 bases at J, leaving 8 bases unmatched. This CDR3 has 17 residues. Here the CDR3 DNA reads TGTGCCAGCAGCCAAGCAACACGGGAGGGATTCACAGATACGCAGTATTTT. Translation: CASSQATREGFTDTQYF.

This chain joins TRBV2 and TRBJ2-5, with D hard to call. Germline V gives CDR1 SNHLY, CDR2 FYNNEI. The V gene lost 2 bases and the J gene lost 3 bases, with 7 bases spanning the gap. The CDR3 is made up of 13 amino acids. CDR3 nucleotides: TGTGCCAGCAGTGAAAGGGCAGAAGAGACCCAGTACTTC. This codes for CASSERAEETQYF. Looking up the rest from reference TRBV2 and TRBJ2-5 gives the full variable domain: EPEVTQTPSHQVTQMGQEVILRCVPISNHLYFYWYRQILGQKVEFLVSFYNNEISEKSEIFDDQFSVERPDGSNFTLKIRSTKLEDSAMYFCASSERAEETQYFGPGTRLLVL.

The chain links TRBV6-5 to TRBJ2-1; 11 positions match TRBD2. Germline lookup yields CDR1 MNHEY and CDR2 SVGAGI. V trimming: 5 bases; J trimming: 10 bases; junction bases outside the gene matches: 10. There are 15 residues in the CDR3. CDR3 sequence reads: CASSLSGGALEEQFF. CDR3 DNA sequence: TGTGCCAGCAGTCTTAGCGGGGGGGCCTTAGAAGAGCAGTTCTTC.

The CDR3 DNA sequence: TGTGCCAGCAGCGCCCGGCTTGGGCAGCCCCAGCATTTT. Its protein is CASSARLGQPQHF. The rearrangement uses TRBV11-1 and TRBJ1-5, with D unresolved. Germline assignment: CDR1 SGHAT and CDR2 FQDESV (reference sequence). The CDR3 is 13 amino acids. V lost 5 bases to trimming and J lost 7 bases, with 12 bases between them.

The gene calls are TRBV6-4 and TRBJ2-5; possible D gene TRBD2, 7 bases. Germline-derived CDR1 and CDR2 are MRHNA and SNTAGT. The CDR3 consists of 16 residues. Trimming left V 6 bases short and J 7 bases short, with 24 bases between. The CDR3 DNA sequence: TGTGCCAGCAGCGCCTGGGGGGGAGGGGGAAGGACGACCCAGTACTTC. Translated, it gives CASSAWGGGGRTTQYF.

V usage is TRBV12-5 and J usage is TRBJ2-5, with 8 bases that match TRBD2. CDR1 LGHNT and CDR2 FRNRAP come from the germline V gene. This CDR3 contains 16 residues. Trimming removed 6 bases from V and 4 bases from J; junction bases left unmatched: 13. The CDR3 DNA sequence: TGTGCTAGTGGCTCATCCAAATGGGCGGGAGGAGAGACCCAGTACTTC. Protein product: CASGSSKWAGGETQYF.

This clone was found once. In nucleotides, the CDR3 is TGTGCCAGCAGCTTAGCGACAAATCAGCCCCAGCATTTT. It codes for CASSLATNQPQHF. The J gene is TRBJ1-5, the V gene TRBV7-6; no definite D call. Trimming stripped 0 bases from V and 4 bases from J, with 4 bases between. Germline CDR1 and CDR2: SGHVS and FNYEAQ. This CDR3 region has 13 residues.

This chain uses TRBV5-1 with TRBJ2-3, with unresolved D. The V end lost 2 bases, the J end lost 4 bases, and 14 bases lay between the germline ends. Germline lookup yields CDR1 SGHRS and CDR2 YFSETQ. This CDR3 has 15 amino acids. CDR3 DNA sequence: TGCGCCAGCAGCTTACCTTGGTCACAAGCAGATACGCAGTATTTT. Translating gives CASSLPWSQADTQYF.